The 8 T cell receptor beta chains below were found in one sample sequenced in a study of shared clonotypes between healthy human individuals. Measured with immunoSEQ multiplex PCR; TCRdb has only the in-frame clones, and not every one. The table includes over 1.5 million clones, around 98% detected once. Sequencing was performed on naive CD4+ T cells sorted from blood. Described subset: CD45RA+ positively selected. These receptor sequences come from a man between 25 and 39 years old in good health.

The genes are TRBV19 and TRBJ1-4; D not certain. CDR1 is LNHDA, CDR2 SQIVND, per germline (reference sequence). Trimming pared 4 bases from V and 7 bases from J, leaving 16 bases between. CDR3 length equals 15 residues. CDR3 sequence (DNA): TGTGCCAGTAGTACGAACGGATTCCCGGGTGAAAAACTGTTTTTT. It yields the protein CASSTNGFPGEKLFF.

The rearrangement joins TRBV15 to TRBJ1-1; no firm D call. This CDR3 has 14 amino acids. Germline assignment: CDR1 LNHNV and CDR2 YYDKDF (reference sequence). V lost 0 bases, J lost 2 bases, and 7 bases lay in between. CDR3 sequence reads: CATSREKFNTEAFF. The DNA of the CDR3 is TGTGCCACCAGCAGAGAGAAGTTCAACACTGAAGCTTTCTTT. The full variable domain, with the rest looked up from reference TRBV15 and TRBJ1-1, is DAMVIQNPRYQVTQFGKPVTLSCSQTLNHNVMYWYQQKSSQAPKLLFHYYDKDFNNEADTPDNFQSRRPNTSFCFLDIRSPGLGDTAMYLCATSREKFNTEAFFGQGTRLTVV.

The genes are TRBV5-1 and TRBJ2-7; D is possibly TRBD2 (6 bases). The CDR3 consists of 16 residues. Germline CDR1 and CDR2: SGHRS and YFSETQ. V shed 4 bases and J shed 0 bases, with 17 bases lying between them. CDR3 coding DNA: TGCGCCAGCAGCCCGCCGGGAGACCATAACTCCTACGAGCAGTACTTC. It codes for CASSPPGDHNSYEQYF.

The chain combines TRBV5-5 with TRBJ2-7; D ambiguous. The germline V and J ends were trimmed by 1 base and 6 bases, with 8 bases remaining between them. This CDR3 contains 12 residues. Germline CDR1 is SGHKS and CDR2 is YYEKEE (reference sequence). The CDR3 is CASSLTPTEQYF. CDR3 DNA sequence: TGTGCCAGCAGCTTGACACCTACCGAGCAGTACTTC.

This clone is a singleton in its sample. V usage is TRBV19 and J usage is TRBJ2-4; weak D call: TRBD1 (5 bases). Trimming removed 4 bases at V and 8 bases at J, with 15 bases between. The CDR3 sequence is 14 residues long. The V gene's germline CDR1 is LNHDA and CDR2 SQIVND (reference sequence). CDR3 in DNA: TGTGCCAGTAGTAGCCGGACACTGTTGGACATTCAGTACTTC. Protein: CASSSRTLLDIQYF.

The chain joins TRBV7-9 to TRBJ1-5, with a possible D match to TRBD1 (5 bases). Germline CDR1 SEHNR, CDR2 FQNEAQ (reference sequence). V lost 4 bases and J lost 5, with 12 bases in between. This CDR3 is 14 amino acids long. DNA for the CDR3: TGTGCCAGCAGCTCCACACAGGCTGATCAGCCCCAGCATTTT. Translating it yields CASSSTQADQPQHF.

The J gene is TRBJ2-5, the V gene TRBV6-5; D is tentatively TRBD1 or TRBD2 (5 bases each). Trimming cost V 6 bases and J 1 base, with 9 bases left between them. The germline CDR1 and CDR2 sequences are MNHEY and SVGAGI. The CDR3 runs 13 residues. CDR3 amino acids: CASSFGGQETQYF. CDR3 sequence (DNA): TGTGCCAGCAGCTTTGGGGGCCAAGAGACCCAGTACTTC.

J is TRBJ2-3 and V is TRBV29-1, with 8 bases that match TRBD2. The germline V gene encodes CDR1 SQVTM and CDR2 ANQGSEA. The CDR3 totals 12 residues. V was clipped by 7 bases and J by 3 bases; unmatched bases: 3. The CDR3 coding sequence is TGCAGCGCGGGAGGGCCAACAGATACGCAGTATTTT. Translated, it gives CSAGGPTDTQYF.